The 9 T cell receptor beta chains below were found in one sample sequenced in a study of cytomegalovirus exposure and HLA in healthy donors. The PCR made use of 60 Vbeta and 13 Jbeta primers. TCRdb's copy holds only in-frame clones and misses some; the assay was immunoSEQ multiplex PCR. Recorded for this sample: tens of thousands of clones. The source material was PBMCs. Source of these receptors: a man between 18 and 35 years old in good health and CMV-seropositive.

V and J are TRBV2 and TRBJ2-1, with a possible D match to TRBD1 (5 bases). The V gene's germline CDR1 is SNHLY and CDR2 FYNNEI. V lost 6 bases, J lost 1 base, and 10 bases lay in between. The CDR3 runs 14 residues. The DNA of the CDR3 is TGTGCCAGCAGCCTTGACAGTTCCTACAATGAGCAGTTCTTC. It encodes CASSLDSSYNEQFF.

Here the CDR3 DNA reads TGTGCCAGCTCACCCTCGGGACAGGACGATCAGCCCCAGCATTTT. The encoded protein is CASSPSGQDDQPQHF. V usage is TRBV18 and J usage is TRBJ1-5; 8 positions match TRBD1. Germline loops: CDR1 KGHSH, CDR2 LQKENI. The V segment lost 3 bases and the J segment 5 bases; nucleotides outside the gene matches: 6. The CDR3 totals 15 residues.

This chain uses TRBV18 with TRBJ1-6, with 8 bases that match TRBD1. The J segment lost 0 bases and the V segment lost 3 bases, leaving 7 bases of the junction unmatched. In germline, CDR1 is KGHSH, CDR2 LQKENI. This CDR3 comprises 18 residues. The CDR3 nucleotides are TGTGCCAGCTCACCTTACAGGACAGGGAGCTCCTATAATTCACCCCTCCACTTT. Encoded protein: CASSPYRTGSSYNSPLHF.

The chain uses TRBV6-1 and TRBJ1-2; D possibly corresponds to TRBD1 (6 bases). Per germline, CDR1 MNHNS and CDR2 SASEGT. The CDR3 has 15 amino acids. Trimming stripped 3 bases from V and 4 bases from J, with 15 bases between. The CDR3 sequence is CASSDLVTGSYGYTF. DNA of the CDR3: TGTGCCAGCAGTGATTTAGTTACAGGGAGCTATGGCTACACCTTC.

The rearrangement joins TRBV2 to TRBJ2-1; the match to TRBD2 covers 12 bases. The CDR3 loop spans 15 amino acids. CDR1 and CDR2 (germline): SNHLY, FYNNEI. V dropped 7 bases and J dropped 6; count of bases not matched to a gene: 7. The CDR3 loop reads CASMERLAGVNEQFF. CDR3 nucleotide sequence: TGTGCCAGCATGGAGAGACTAGCGGGAGTCAATGAGCAGTTCTTC.

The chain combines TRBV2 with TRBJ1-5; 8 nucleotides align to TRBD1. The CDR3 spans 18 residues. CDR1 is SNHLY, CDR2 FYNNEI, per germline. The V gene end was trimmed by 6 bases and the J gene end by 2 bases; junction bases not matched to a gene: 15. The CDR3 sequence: CASRPTNRGTFGNQPQHF. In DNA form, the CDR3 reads TGTGCCAGCAGACCAACTAACAGGGGGACGTTTGGCAATCAGCCCCAGCATTTT.

For the CDR3, the DNA is TGTGCGCTGAGGACAGGGTACTACGAGCAGTACTTC. Translation: CALRTGYYEQYF. The V call is TRBV6-1, the J call TRBJ2-7; TRBD1 agrees at 8 bases. The CDR3 consists of 12 residues. The germline V gene encodes CDR1 MNHNS and CDR2 SASEGT.

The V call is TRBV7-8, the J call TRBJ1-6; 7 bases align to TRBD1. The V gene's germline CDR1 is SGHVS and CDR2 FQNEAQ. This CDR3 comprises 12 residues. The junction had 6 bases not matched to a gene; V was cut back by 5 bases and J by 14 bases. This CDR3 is CASSIWDSALHF. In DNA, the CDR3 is TGTGCCAGCAGCATATGGGACAGTGCCCTCCACTTT. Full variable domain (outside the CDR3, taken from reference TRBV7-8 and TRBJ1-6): GAGVSQSPRYKVAKRGQDVALRCDPISGHVSLFWYQQALGQGPEFLTYFQNEAQLDKSGLPSDRFFAERPEGSVSTLKIQRTQQEDSAVYLCASSIWDSALHFGNGTRLTVT.

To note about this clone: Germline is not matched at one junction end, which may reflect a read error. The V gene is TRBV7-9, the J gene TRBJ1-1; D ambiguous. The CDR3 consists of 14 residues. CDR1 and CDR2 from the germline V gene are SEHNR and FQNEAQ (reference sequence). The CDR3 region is CAGSFQGESTEAFF. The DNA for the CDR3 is TGTGCCGGCAGCTTTCAAGGAGAAAGCACTGAAGCTTTCTTT.